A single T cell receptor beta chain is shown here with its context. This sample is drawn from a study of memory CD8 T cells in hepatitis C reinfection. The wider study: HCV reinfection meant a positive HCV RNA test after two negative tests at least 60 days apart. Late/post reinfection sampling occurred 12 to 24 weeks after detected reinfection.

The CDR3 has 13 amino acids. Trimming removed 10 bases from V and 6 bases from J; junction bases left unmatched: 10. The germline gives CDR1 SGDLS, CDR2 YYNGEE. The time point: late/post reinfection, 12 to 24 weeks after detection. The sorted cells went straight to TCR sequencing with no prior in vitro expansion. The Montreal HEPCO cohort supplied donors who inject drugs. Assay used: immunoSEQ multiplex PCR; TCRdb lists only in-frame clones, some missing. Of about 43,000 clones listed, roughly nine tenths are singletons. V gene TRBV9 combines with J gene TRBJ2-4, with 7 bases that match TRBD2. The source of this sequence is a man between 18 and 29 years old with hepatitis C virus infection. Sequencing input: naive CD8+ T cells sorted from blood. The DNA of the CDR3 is TGTGCCCACGCCGGGGAGGGCAGAAACATTCAGTACTTC. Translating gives CAHAGEGRNIQYF.